These 6 T cell receptor beta chains were sequenced from one sample in a study of cytomegalovirus exposure and HLA in healthy donors. PCR used 60 Vbeta primers and 13 Jbeta primers. Profiled with immunoSEQ multiplex PCR; TCRdb holds only in-frame clones, not every one. The sample has under 250,000 clones; 65% to 80% are singletons. The sample taken for sequencing was PBMCs. The receptors were gathered from a woman in her 30s in good health and CMV-seropositive.

The gene calls are TRBV5-5 and TRBJ2-1; 8 bases align to TRBD1. Germline values: CDR1 SGHKS, CDR2 YYEKEE (reference sequence). V shed 2 bases and J 6 bases; nucleotides not matched to a gene: 7. This CDR3 comprises 15 residues. CDR3 in DNA: TGTGCCAGCAGCTTCTCGGACAGGGAAGTCAATGAGCAGTTCTTC. Translating it yields CASSFSDREVNEQFF.

The CDR3 here is CASSSRTISTDTQYF. In nucleotides, the CDR3 is TGTGCCAGCAGTTCCCGGACTATAAGCACAGATACGCAGTATTTT. The V gene is TRBV27, the J gene TRBJ2-3, with D possibly TRBD2 on 6 matching bases. Germline CDR1 and CDR2: MNHEY and SMNVEV (reference sequence). V shed 4 bases and J shed 0 bases, with 11 bases lying between them. This CDR3 has 15 amino acids.

This chain joins TRBV12-5 and TRBJ1-4; D may be TRBD1 (6 bases). Trimming took off 7 bases at V and 0 bases at J, with 18 bases between the two ends. CDR1 and CDR2 (germline): LGHNT, FRNRAP. The CDR3 length is 17 residues. DNA for the CDR3: TGTGCTAGTGTTCTTAAAGGACAGAAAGCAACTAATGAAAAACTGTTTTTT. It encodes CASVLKGQKATNEKLFF.

The genes are TRBV15 and TRBJ2-1; 7 nucleotides match TRBD2. Germline V gene lookup returns CDR1 LNHNV and CDR2 YYDKDF (reference sequence). The CDR3 contains 19 residues. The V and J ends lost 1 base and 5 bases, in that order; junction bases with no gene match: 17. The CDR3 protein is CATSRVVRTRGLGHNEQFF. The CDR3 DNA is TGTGCCACCAGCAGAGTCGTCCGGACTAGGGGCCTGGGCCACAATGAGCAGTTCTTC.

J is TRBJ2-1 and V is TRBV4-1, with 7 bases fitting TRBD1. After removal of 5 bases from V and 10 bases from J, the junction contained 11 bases not matched to a gene. Germline V gives CDR1 MGHRA, CDR2 YSYEKL. The CDR3 covers 14 residues. The CDR3 DNA reads TGCGCCAGCAGCGAGGGGGCGTTCTTGGAAGAGCAGTTCTTC. This gives the protein CASSEGAFLEEQFF.

V is TRBV27 and J is TRBJ2-2, with 11 positions matching TRBD2. Germline V CDR1 and CDR2: MNHEY, SMNVEV (reference sequence). This CDR3 is 17 amino acids long. With V trimmed by 6 bases and J by 1 base, 7 bases remained unmatched. The CDR3 sequence is CASSLLAGAMNTGELFF. The CDR3 DNA is TGTGCCAGCAGCTTACTAGCGGGGGCAATGAACACCGGGGAGCTGTTTTTT.